The 31 T cell receptor beta chains listed next were all sequenced from one sample in a study of T cell responses to AZD1222 COVID-19 vaccine. The assay was immunoSEQ multiplex PCR, and TCRdb's table has in-frame clones only and misses some. Of approximately 140,000 clones listed, more than 85% are singletons. The sample was peripheral blood, taken 28 days after the second AZD1222 dose. These receptors were collected from an adult who received the AZD1222 COVID-19 vaccine.

The chain recombines TRBV5-6 with TRBJ1-2, with TRBD1 matching over 7 bases. This CDR3 contains 14 residues. From germline, CDR1 is SGHDT and CDR2 YYEEEE. Germline trimming cut 4 bases from V and 4 bases from J; bases unmatched to any gene: 7. The CDR3 protein is CASSRDRVAYGYTF. CDR3 bases: TGTGCCAGCAGCAGAGACAGGGTAGCCTATGGCTACACCTTC.

V is TRBV10-3 and J is TRBJ1-2; 7 positions agree with TRBD1. The CDR3 totals 15 residues. Trimming took 4 bases from V and 8 from J; bases not matched to a gene: 13. From germline, CDR1 is ENHRY and CDR2 SYGVKD. The CDR3 spells CAISGGQPSQGGYTF. CDR3 coding DNA: TGTGCCATCAGTGGGGGACAGCCTAGCCAAGGGGGCTACACCTTC.

The chain is built from TRBV29-1 and TRBJ1-3; D gene unclear. With 7 bases removed from V and 0 bases from J, the gap between germline ends came to 7 bases. Germline lookup yields CDR1 SQVTM and CDR2 ANQGSEA. The CDR3 sequence is 12 residues long. Here the CDR3 DNA reads TGCAGCGCCCGGGACTCTGGAAACACCATATATTTT. This encodes CSARDSGNTIYF.

The chain links TRBV27 to TRBJ2-7; D is ambiguous. The CDR3 runs to 14 residues. Germline assignment: CDR1 MNHEY and CDR2 SMNVEV (reference sequence). V shed 4 bases and J shed 0 bases, with 10 bases lying between them. The DNA for the CDR3 is TGTGCCAGCAGTTATCGGGCAAGCTCCTACGAGCAGTACTTC. Residues: CASSYRASSYEQYF.

The chain uses TRBV10-1 and TRBJ1-4; TRBD1 aligns across 9 bases. The CDR3 is made up of 19 amino acids. V gave up 9 bases and J gave up 8 bases; unmatched junction bases: 25. Looked up from germline, CDR1 is WNHNN and CDR2 is SYGVQD (reference sequence). This chain's CDR3 is CARSLQGAPSPLVREKLFF. The CDR3 DNA is TGCGCCAGAAGCCTACAGGGGGCACCTTCCCCTCTCGTCCGGGAAAAACTGTTTTTT.

The V gene is TRBV19, the J gene TRBJ2-1; D is unclear. In germline, CDR1 is LNHDA, CDR2 SQIVND (reference sequence). The CDR3 totals 13 residues. The V end was cut by 4 bases, the J end by 2 bases, with 6 bases between. CDR3 DNA sequence: TGTGCCAGTAGTACAAGGACCTACAATGAGCAGTTCTTC. Protein: CASSTRTYNEQFF.

This chain uses TRBV29-1 with TRBJ1-2; D gene ambiguous. Trimming took off 5 bases at V and 8 bases at J, with 18 bases between the two ends. Germline CDR1 and CDR2: SQVTM and ANQGSEA. This CDR3 has 13 amino acids. The CDR3 loop is CSVNFPGLGGYTF. DNA of the CDR3: TGCAGCGTTAACTTTCCGGGATTGGGAGGCTACACCTTC.

This CDR3 is CASSLGRMGSYNSPLHF. For the CDR3, the DNA is TGTGCCAGCAGCTTAGGAAGGATGGGTTCCTATAATTCACCCCTCCACTTT. V is TRBV13 and J is TRBJ1-6; D unresolved. There are 17 residues in the CDR3. V lost 0 bases and J 1 base, leaving 10 bases between the germline ends. Germline-derived CDR1 and CDR2 are PRHDT and FYEKMQ (reference sequence).

The V call is TRBV21-1, the J call TRBJ1-4. TRBV21-1 is reported as a pseudogene. The CDR3 extends over 15 amino acids. The CDR3 here is CASSKGRGLDEKLFF. The CDR3 coding sequence is TGTGCCAGCAGCAAAGGCCGGGGGTTGGATGAAAAACTGTTTTTT.

The chain couples TRBV4-3 to TRBJ2-6, with 7 bases fitting TRBD1. The V segment lost 3 bases and the J segment 2 bases; nucleotides outside the gene matches: 4. Germline V CDR1 and CDR2: LGHNA, YSLEER. This CDR3 region has 16 residues. The CDR3 nucleotides are TGCGCCAGCAGCCAGTACCAGGGGGCTGGGGCCAACGTCCTGACTTTC. Translated, it gives CASSQYQGAGANVLTF.

The sample holds a few counts of this clone. The chain combines TRBV6-5 with TRBJ1-5; 9 bases map to TRBD1. This CDR3 is built from 13 residues. CDR1 and CDR2 (germline): MNHEY, SVGAGI. Unmatched junction bases numbered 2, after V lost 5 bases and J lost 6 bases. CDR3 amino acids: CASSTDRGQPQHF. In DNA, the CDR3 is TGTGCCAGCAGTACGGACAGGGGTCAGCCCCAGCATTTT.

J is TRBJ2-1 and V is TRBV5-1; D is unclear. V lost 3 bases and J 5 bases, leaving 9 bases between the germline ends. The CDR3 covers 13 residues. Per the germline V gene, CDR1 is SGHRS and CDR2 is YFSETQ. The CDR3 coding sequence is TGCGCCAGCAGCTGGGGTCGGCACAATGAGCAGTTCTTC. It encodes CASSWGRHNEQFF.

CDR3 coding DNA: TGTGCCAGCAGCCCGTGGACTAGCGGCTCCTACAATGAGCAGTTCTTC. It translates to CASSPWTSGSYNEQFF. V usage is TRBV7-3 and J usage is TRBJ2-1; TRBD2 matches 10 bases. With 5 bases clipped from V and 0 bases from J, the junction kept 4 bases outside the gene matches. The CDR3 is 16 residues long. Germline V gives CDR1 SGHTA, CDR2 FQGTGA. Filled out from reference TRBV7-3 and TRBJ2-1, the complete variable domain reads GAGVSQTPSNKVTEKGKYVELRCDPISGHTALYWYRQSLGQGPEFLIYFQGTGAADDSGLPNDRFFAVRPEGSVSTLKIQRTERGDSAVYLCASSPWTSGSYNEQFFGPGTRLTVL.

This CDR3 reads CASSFDRDLYEQYF. The CDR3 bases are TGTGCCAGCAGCTTTGACAGGGATCTCTACGAGCAGTACTTC. The V and J genes are TRBV5-5 and TRBJ2-7, with 7 bases fitting TRBD1. V shed 2 bases, J shed 3 bases, and the junction held 5 bases outside the gene matches. Germline V gene lookup returns CDR1 SGHKS and CDR2 YYEKEE (reference sequence). The CDR3 covers 14 residues.

J is TRBJ1-1 and V is TRBV5-1, with 8 bases lining up with TRBD1. Germline-derived CDR1 and CDR2 are SGHRS and YFSETQ. Trimming removed 1 base from V and 7 bases from J; junction bases left unmatched: 9. This CDR3 is built from 15 residues. CDR3 amino acids: CASSLRTGRDNEAFF. The CDR3 DNA is TGCGCCAGCAGCTTGCGGACAGGGAGGGATAATGAAGCTTTCTTT.

The chain links TRBV18 to TRBJ2-2; TRBD1 agrees at 8 bases. Germline loops: CDR1 KGHSH, CDR2 LQKENI. Trimming removed 3 bases from V and 1 base from J; junction bases left unmatched: 4. CDR3 length: 16 amino acids. CDR3 coding DNA: TGTGCCAGCTCACCGTCAGGGGGCGTGAACACCGGGGAGCTGTTTTTT. Translated, it gives CASSPSGGVNTGELFF. The whole variable domain, remainder taken from reference TRBV18 and TRBJ2-2, is NAGVMQNPRHLVRRRGQEARLRCSPMKGHSHVYWYRQLPEEGLKFMVYLQKENIIDESGMPKERFSAEFPKEGPSILRIQQVVRGDSAAYFCASSPSGGVNTGELFFGEGSRLTVL.

The V call is TRBV7-2, the J call TRBJ2-1; D remains unclear. Looked up from germline, CDR1 is SGHTA and CDR2 is FQGNSA. The CDR3 is 12 residues long. V lost 4 bases and J lost 6, with 7 bases in between. CDR3 bases: TGTGCCAGCAGCTACGAGGTCAATGAGCAGTTCTTC. Protein: CASSYEVNEQFF.

This chain links TRBV7-9 with TRBJ2-5; TRBD1 matches at 9 bases. Trimming took 2 bases from V and 1 from J; bases not matched to a gene: 8. The CDR3 consists of 17 residues. CDR1 and CDR2 (germline): SEHNR, FQNEAQ (reference sequence). The CDR3 DNA reads as TGTGCCAGCAGCTTAACTGAGGGACAGGGCATCCAAGAGACCCAGTACTTC. Residues: CASSLTEGQGIQETQYF.

The V and J genes are TRBV29-1 and TRBJ1-4; 8 bases align to TRBD1. The germline V gene has CDR1 SQVTM and CDR2 ANQGSEA. CDR3 size: 13 residues. V was clipped by 4 bases and J by 6 bases; unmatched bases: 4. CDR3 amino acids: CSVADRVDEKLFF. The CDR3 DNA reads as TGCAGCGTTGCGGACAGGGTGGATGAAAAACTGTTTTTT.

V usage is TRBV28 and J usage is TRBJ2-3; 7 nucleotides align to TRBD2. Trimming at V came to 8 bases and at J to 1 base, leaving 3 bases not matched to a gene. The length of the CDR3 is 13 residues. Germline lookup yields CDR1 MDHEN and CDR2 SYDVKM. CDR3 sequence reads: CASGGRGTDTQYF. CDR3 sequence (DNA): TGTGCCAGCGGTGGGAGGGGCACAGATACGCAGTATTTT.

This clone was seen a few times. The chain links TRBV5-1 to TRBJ2-7, with a weak D call TRBD1 (5 bases). V lost 2 bases to trimming and J lost 1 base, with 10 bases between them. There are 14 residues in the CDR3. CDR1 is SGHRS, CDR2 YFSETQ, per germline. CDR3 DNA: TGCGCCAGCAGCTTAATGACAGATTCCTACGAGCAGTACTTC. Protein: CASSLMTDSYEQYF.

This chain joins TRBV13 and TRBJ2-3; TRBD2 aligns across 8 bases. The CDR3 runs 16 residues. Germline values: CDR1 PRHDT, CDR2 FYEKMQ (reference sequence). The V gene end was trimmed by 5 bases and the J gene end by 3 bases; junction bases not matched to a gene: 10. CDR3 amino acids: CASSPVGGGGTDTQYF. The CDR3 DNA is TGTGCCAGCAGCCCCGTCGGGGGGGGCGGTACAGATACGCAGTATTTT.

The chain is built from TRBV3-1 (or the pseudogene TRBV3-2) and TRBJ2-5, with 9 bases identical to TRBD2. The CDR3 extends over 17 amino acids. V lost 4 bases and J lost 0; bases outside the gene matches: 9. Germline lookup yields CDR1 LGHDT and CDR2 YNNKEL (reference sequence). The CDR3 nucleotides read TGTGCCAGCAGCCCCTCGGGGGCGGGGGGGAACCAAGAGACCCAGTACTTC. Translating it yields CASSPSGAGGNQETQYF.

This sequence joins TRBV7-8 and TRBJ2-7; tentative D call: TRBD2 (6 bases). CDR1 and CDR2 (germline): SGHVS, FQNEAQ. CDR3 length: 11 amino acids. V lost 9 bases to trimming and J lost 2 bases, with 8 bases between them. The CDR3 here is CASRGAYEQYF. The CDR3 nucleotides read TGTGCCAGTCGCGGGGCCTACGAGCAGTACTTC.

The gene calls are TRBV15 and TRBJ2-3; possibly TRBD1 for D (6 bases). The CDR3 is 17 amino acids. Trimming took off 0 bases at V and 0 bases at J, with 13 bases between the two ends. Per germline, CDR1 LNHNV and CDR2 YYDKDF (reference sequence). DNA of the CDR3: TGTGCCACCAGCAGAGAGGGGGCAACGGGAAGCACAGATACGCAGTATTTT. This encodes CATSREGATGSTDTQYF.

V gene TRBV3-1 (or the pseudogene TRBV3-2) combines with J gene TRBJ1-1; the D is unclear. This CDR3 has 12 residues. Trimming removed 1 base at V and 5 bases at J, with 5 bases between. Germline CDR1 reads LGHDT; CDR2 reads YNNKEL (reference sequence). CDR3 sequence reads: CASSQARTEAFF. In DNA form, the CDR3 reads TGTGCCAGCAGCCAAGCGCGAACTGAAGCTTTCTTT.

The rearrangement links TRBV6-5 to TRBJ1-5; 7 nucleotides line up with TRBD1. This CDR3 region has 15 residues. The V gene's germline CDR1 is MNHEY and CDR2 SVGAGI. The J segment lost 0 bases and the V segment lost 9 bases, leaving 8 bases of the junction unmatched. This CDR3 reads CASRLTGVSNQPQHF. In DNA form, the CDR3 reads TGTGCCAGTCGACTAACAGGGGTTAGCAATCAGCCCCAGCATTTT.

This clone occurred a few times. V gene TRBV19 combines with J gene TRBJ1-1; no firm D call. V was cut by 3 bases and J by 4 bases, with 9 bases left in between. CDR1 is LNHDA and CDR2 is SQIVND in the germline V gene (reference sequence). The CDR3 is made up of 13 amino acids. The CDR3 protein is CASSIWRATEAFF. CDR3 nucleotide sequence: TGTGCCAGTAGTATTTGGAGGGCCACTGAAGCTTTCTTT.

Regarding this clone: The sample holds other DNA sequences that translate to the same CDR3. V is TRBV7-3 and J is TRBJ2-3, with a weak D call TRBD2 (5 bases). This CDR3 has 14 residues. CDR1 is SGHTA, CDR2 FQGTGA, per germline. V was trimmed by 2 bases and J by 3 bases, leaving 9 bases between them. CDR3 in DNA: TGTGCCAGCAGCTTATATTCGGGGACAGATACGCAGTATTTT. It encodes CASSLYSGTDTQYF.

This chain links TRBV7-9 with TRBJ1-6; D is possibly TRBD1 (6 bases). V gave up 5 bases and J gave up 8 bases, with 16 bases separating them. CDR3 size: 15 residues. Germline CDR1 reads SEHNR; CDR2 reads FQNEAQ (reference sequence). The CDR3 DNA follows: TGTGCCAGCAGCCTCCGCGGAGGGGGGGATTCACCCCTCCACTTT. Translation gives CASSLRGGGDSPLHF.

The chain has TRBV6-6 and TRBJ2-2; 12 bases are a match to TRBD1. The V gene end was trimmed by 6 bases and the J gene end by 5 bases; junction bases not matched to a gene: 16. CDR3 size: 19 residues. Germline V gives CDR1 MNHNY, CDR2 SVGAGI (reference sequence). CDR3: CASSSGTGGDWDETGELFF. The DNA for the CDR3 is TGTGCCAGCAGCTCCGGGACAGGGGGCGATTGGGATGAGACCGGGGAGCTGTTTTTT.